What follows are 28 T cell receptor beta chains derived from one specimen sequenced in a study of beta chain features in type 1 diabetes. As every portion of the isolated RNA was reverse transcribed, the sequencing read expressed TCRB transcripts. Clones were sequenced by immunoSEQ multiplex PCR, and TCRdb holds only the in-frame ones, with some missing. The repertoire holds about 640,000 clones, with over 10% as singletons. These receptors' antigens are unknown. Study-level findings and limits: TCRB CDR3s were moderately but significantly shorter in Type 1 diabetes patients in all four CD4+ subsets.

The sample was naive CD4+ T cells from blood. Every receptor here comes from a man under 40 with type 1 diabetes.

In its sample, this clone was seen a few times. Other DNA sequences in this specimen translate into the identical CDR3. The gene calls are TRBV18 and TRBJ2-7; 10 nucleotides line up with TRBD1. The CDR3 is made up of 14 amino acids. Germline V gives CDR1 KGHSH, CDR2 LQKENI. Trimming took 3 bases from V and 4 from J; bases not matched to a gene: 3. CDR3 sequence: CASSPPGQGYEQYF. The DNA for the CDR3 is TGTGCCAGCTCACCCCCGGGACAGGGGTACGAGCAGTACTTC.

The V gene is TRBV7-2, the J gene TRBJ2-3; unclear D gene. With 2 bases removed from V and 5 bases from J, the gap between germline ends came to 11 bases. The CDR3 extends over 14 amino acids. CDR1 and CDR2 (germline): SGHTA, FQGNSA. Here the CDR3 DNA reads TGTGCCAGCAGCTTACCCCCCTCGGGAGATACGCAGTATTTT. The encoded protein is CASSLPPSGDTQYF.

The chain recombines TRBV29-1 with TRBJ2-3, with D possibly TRBD2 on 5 matching bases. Germline CDR1 is SQVTM and CDR2 is ANQGSEA. The CDR3 extends over 14 amino acids. The ends were cut back, 1 base at V and 8 bases at J, with 16 bases in the middle. The CDR3 DNA reads as TGCAGCGTTGAAGGTGCGTCCGCGGGTCTTACGCAGTATTTT. This sequence encodes CSVEGASAGLTQYF.

This clone was counted between two and nine times. The chain recombines TRBV6-1 with TRBJ1-5, with D uncertain. The germline V and J ends were trimmed by 1 base and 3 bases, with 13 bases remaining between them. The V gene's germline CDR1 is MNHNS and CDR2 SASEGT. CDR3 length: 16 residues. CDR3 DNA: TGTGCCAGCAGTGAAGTTAACGGCGGAAACAATCAGCCCCAGCATTTT. Protein: CASSEVNGGNNQPQHF.

This clone was recorded a few times. The chain uses TRBV6-5 and TRBJ1-1; D remains unclear. The CDR3 totals 14 residues. V dropped 0 bases and J dropped 4 bases, with 9 bases sitting between them. CDR1 and CDR2 (germline): MNHEY, SVGAGI. The CDR3 bases are TGTGCCAGCAGTTACTCTGGGCTTTCCACTGAAGCTTTCTTT. This codes for CASSYSGLSTEAFF.

This clone was detected only a few times. The chain carries TRBV30 and TRBJ2-1; tentative D call: TRBD2 (5 bases). CDR3 size: 12 residues. V shed 4 bases and J shed 8 bases, with 12 bases lying between them. Germline CDR1 and CDR2: GTSNPN and SVGIG (reference sequence). CDR3 in amino acids: CAWKSLADEQFF. DNA for the CDR3: TGTGCCTGGAAATCCCTAGCCGATGAGCAGTTCTTC.

The chain is built from TRBV6-5 and TRBJ1-1; tentatively, D is TRBD1 (5 bases). The CDR3 extends over 12 amino acids. V was pared by 6 bases and J by 9 bases, with 14 bases between. Looked up from germline, CDR1 is MNHEY and CDR2 is SVGAGI. For the CDR3, the DNA is TGTGCCAGCAGGAACTGGGACGGTAAAGCTTTCTTT. Its translation is CASRNWDGKAFF.

This clone was observed a few times. The rearrangement uses TRBV7-6 and TRBJ1-4; D is uncertain. This CDR3 spans 15 amino acids. In germline, CDR1 is SGHVS, CDR2 FNYEAQ. Between the trimmed V and J ends, which lost 1 base and 4 bases, there was a span of 10 bases. The CDR3 DNA sequence: TGTGCCAGCAGCTTAGGGCAGGTTATTAATGAAAAACTGTTTTTT. This gives the protein CASSLGQVINEKLFF.

This clone showed up just a few times. V gene TRBV6-1 combines with J gene TRBJ1-6, with D possibly matching TRBD1 (5 bases). The V gene lost 2 bases and the J gene lost 10 bases, with 12 bases spanning the gap. This CDR3 region has 14 residues. Germline V CDR1 and CDR2: MNHNS, SASEGT. The CDR3 protein is CASSEWQGNSPLHF. CDR3 coding DNA: TGTGCCAGCAGTGAATGGCAGGGTAACTCACCCCTCCACTTT.

As concerns this clone: Additional DNA sequences in this sample encode the identical CDR3. CDR3 amino acids: CASSLPGSGANVLTF. For the CDR3, the DNA is TGCGCCAGCAGCTTGCCGGGTTCTGGGGCCAACGTCCTGACTTTC. The chain uses TRBV5-1 and TRBJ2-6; D gene uncertain. The CDR3 contains 15 residues. Germline CDR1 SGHRS, CDR2 YFSETQ. The V end was cut by 1 base, the J end by 1 base, with 6 bases between.

There are a few counts of this clone. V gene TRBV10-3 combines with J gene TRBJ2-7, with TRBD1 matching over 7 bases. This CDR3 has 14 amino acids. CDR1 is ENHRY, CDR2 SYGVKD, per germline. V shed 7 bases and J 3 bases; nucleotides not matched to a gene: 9. The CDR3 loop is CAITSSQGNYEQYF. In nucleotides, the CDR3 is TGTGCCATCACTTCGTCACAGGGGAACTACGAGCAGTACTTC.

This clone has only a few counts. The rearrangement links TRBV6-5 to TRBJ1-1; D possibly corresponds to TRBD1 (5 bases). CDR1 and CDR2 (germline): MNHEY, SVGAGI. Trimming left V 8 bases short and J 4 bases short, with 17 bases between. The CDR3 totals 14 residues. The CDR3, as DNA: TGTGCCAGCCGAAATACGGAGGGGCCCACTGAAGCTTTCTTT. It encodes CASRNTEGPTEAFF.

This chain links TRBV7-9 with TRBJ2-7, with a tentative D call TRBD1 (5 bases). V was shortened by 4 bases and J by 2 bases, with 9 bases between the two germline ends. This CDR3 comprises 13 residues. Germline CDR1 reads SEHNR; CDR2 reads FQNEAQ (reference sequence). CDR3 in amino acids: CASSYRSAYEQYF. The CDR3, as DNA: TGTGCCAGCAGCTACAGGTCGGCCTACGAGCAGTACTTC.

This clone appeared a few times. The chain uses TRBV7-9 and TRBJ2-7, with 9 bases identical to TRBD1. The CDR3 has 16 amino acids. The V segment lost 2 bases and the J segment 4 bases; nucleotides outside the gene matches: 9. Germline loops: CDR1 SEHNR, CDR2 FQNEAQ (reference sequence). The CDR3 nucleotides are TGTGCCAGCAGCTTAACCCCACAGGGGGCAAGTTACGAGCAGTACTTC. Its translation: CASSLTPQGASYEQYF.

The chain carries TRBV7-9 and TRBJ1-1; TRBD1 might be the D (6 bases). The CDR3 length is 14 residues. V was pared by 11 bases and J by 1 base, with 17 bases between. Germline V lookup: CDR1 SEHNR, CDR2 FQNEAQ (reference sequence). The DNA for the CDR3 is TGTGCCTACTCAACCCGACAGGCGAACACTGAAGCTTTCTTT. The encoded protein is CAYSTRQANTEAFF.

CDR3 loop: CSVVPGQGSQETQYF. CDR3 bases: TGCAGCGTTGTCCCGGGACAGGGTTCACAAGAGACCCAGTACTTC. This chain connects TRBV29-1 to TRBJ2-5; TRBD1 agrees at 9 bases. Trimming removed 4 bases from V and 2 bases from J; junction bases left unmatched: 8. The CDR3 consists of 15 residues. The germline CDR1 and CDR2 sequences are SQVTM and ANQGSEA.

This clone was counted only a few times. This chain uses TRBV7-2 with TRBJ1-2; D not resolved. The V gene lost 5 bases and the J gene lost 2 bases, with 15 bases spanning the gap. The CDR3 is made up of 15 amino acids. Per germline, CDR1 SGHTA and CDR2 FQGNSA. The CDR3: CASSPTQDPNYGYTF. CDR3 DNA: TGTGCCAGCAGCCCGACCCAGGATCCAAACTATGGCTACACCTTC.

V and J are TRBV29-1 and TRBJ1-5; no firm D call. This CDR3 has 16 residues. V shed 6 bases and J shed 0 bases, with 18 bases lying between them. Germline V gene sequence: CDR1 SQVTM, CDR2 ANQGSEA. DNA of the CDR3: TGCAGCGTCGCCACCCCCTTATTTTATAGCAATCAGCCCCAGCATTTT. Amino acid sequence: CSVATPLFYSNQPQHF. Full variable domain (remainder filled in from reference TRBV29-1 and TRBJ1-5): SAVISQKPSRDICQRGTSLTIQCQVDSQVTMMFWYRQQPGQSLTLIATANQGSEATYESGFVIDKFPISRPNLTFSTLTVSNMSPEDSSIYLCSVATPLFYSNQPQHFGDGTRLSIL.

This clone turned up a few times. This sequence joins TRBV6-6 and TRBJ1-4; 8 bases are a match to TRBD1. Germline CDR1 reads MNHNY; CDR2 reads SVGAGI (reference sequence). Trimming at V came to 6 bases and at J to 8 bases, leaving 11 bases not matched to a gene. CDR3 length equals 15 residues. The CDR3 loop is CASRITGQGGEKLFF. DNA of the CDR3: TGTGCCAGCAGAATAACAGGACAGGGTGGGGAAAAACTGTTTTTT.

A few counts support this clone. The chain recombines TRBV29-1 with TRBJ1-3, with no clear D. Trimming removed 6 bases at V and 0 bases at J, with 12 bases between. Per germline, CDR1 SQVTM and CDR2 ANQGSEA. This CDR3 has 14 amino acids. The CDR3 region has the DNA TGCAGCGTCTCCTACACCTCCTCTGGAAACACCATATATTTT. Translation: CSVSYTSSGNTIYF.

This clone showed up just a few times. The V gene is TRBV25-1, the J gene TRBJ1-2; D is uncertain. Germline lookup yields CDR1 MGHDK and CDR2 SYGVNS. Trimming pared 1 base from V and 8 bases from J, leaving 11 bases between. CDR3 length: 13 residues. CDR3: CASSEWEGNGYTF. CDR3 nucleotide sequence: TGTGCCAGCAGTGAATGGGAAGGTAACGGCTACACCTTC.

The chain uses TRBV11-2 and TRBJ2-3; no definite D call. V gave up 1 base and J gave up 1 base, with 9 bases separating them. CDR1 is SGHAT, CDR2 FQNNGV, per germline. The length of the CDR3 is 15 residues. The CDR3 here is CASSLVTVGTDTQYF. The CDR3 nucleotides are TGTGCCAGCAGCTTAGTGACGGTTGGCACAGATACGCAGTATTTT.

This clone was recorded a few times. V is TRBV11-2 and J is TRBJ1-2; 7 nucleotides line up with TRBD1. CDR1 and CDR2 from the germline V gene are SGHAT and FQNNGV. The V gene end was trimmed by 1 base and the J gene end by 2 bases; junction bases not matched to a gene: 1. CDR3 size: 14 residues. The CDR3 coding sequence is TGTGCCAGCAGCTTAGGACAGGGCAACTATGGCTACACCTTC. Translated, it gives CASSLGQGNYGYTF.

The V call is TRBV19, the J call TRBJ2-5, with D uncertain. Germline V gene sequence: CDR1 LNHDA, CDR2 SQIVND (reference sequence). The CDR3 runs 14 residues. Trimming left V 3 bases short and J 1 base short, with 9 bases between. The CDR3 sequence is CASSMGQTQETQYF. The CDR3 bases are TGTGCCAGTAGTATGGGTCAGACCCAAGAGACCCAGTACTTC. The full variable domain, in which reference TRBV19 and TRBJ2-5 provide the parts outside the CDR3, is DGGITQSPKYLFRKEGQNVTLSCEQNLNHDAMYWYRQDPGQGLRLIYYSQIVNDFQKGDIAEGYSVSREKKESFPLTVTSAQKNPTAFYLCASSMGQTQETQYFGPGTRLLVL.

The chain links TRBV7-2 to TRBJ2-3, with TRBD2 as a possible D gene (5 bases). The CDR3 sequence is 14 residues long. CDR1 and CDR2 from the germline V gene are SGHTA and FQGNSA. Trimming shortened V by 7 bases and J by 5 bases, and 16 bases separated the two germline ends. CDR3 in amino acids: CASIQIGLLDTQYF. The CDR3 DNA follows: TGTGCCAGCATCCAGATCGGACTCTTAGATACGCAGTATTTT.

The chain uses TRBV5-1 and TRBJ1-4, with 8 bases fitting TRBD1. CDR1 is SGHRS and CDR2 is YFSETQ in the germline V gene. V shed 0 bases, J shed 5 bases, and the junction held 3 bases outside the gene matches. This CDR3 has 15 amino acids. DNA for the CDR3: TGCGCCAGCAGCTTGGACCGGGACAGGAATGAAAAACTGTTTTTT. It specifies CASSLDRDRNEKLFF. Filled out from reference TRBV5-1 and TRBJ1-4, the complete variable domain reads KAGVTQTPRYLIKTRGQQVTLSCSPISGHRSVSWYQQTPGQGLQFLFEYFSETQRNKGNFPGRFSGRQFSNSRSEMNVSTLELGDSALYLCASSLDRDRNEKLFFGSGTQLSVL.

The sample holds a few counts of this clone. V usage is TRBV5-1 and J usage is TRBJ1-6; 8 nucleotides align to TRBD1. Looked up from germline, CDR1 is SGHRS and CDR2 is YFSETQ. The CDR3 is made up of 15 amino acids. With V trimmed by 0 bases and J by 6 bases, 2 bases remained unmatched. The CDR3 nucleotides are TGCGCCAGCAGCTTGGGACAGGGGATTAATTCACCCCTCCACTTT. It codes for CASSLGQGINSPLHF.

This clone was observed a single time. In nucleotides, the CDR3 is TGTGCCAGTAGTATACCCTCGGACAGGGCAGACCAGCCCCAGCATTTT. Translation: CASSIPSDRADQPQHF. V gene TRBV19 combines with J gene TRBJ1-5; TRBD1 matches at 8 bases. CDR3 length equals 16 residues. Germline CDR1 and CDR2: LNHDA and SQIVND (reference sequence). With V trimmed by 2 bases and J by 7 bases, 10 bases remained unmatched.